These 25 T cell receptor beta chains originate from one sample sequenced in a study of T-cell memory formation after mild COVID-19. TCRdb recomputed calls from the 5' RACE reads with MiXCR, one row per CDR3 protein. The data contain approximately 480,000 distinct CDR3 sequences, roughly 18% of them singletons. The sample comprised PBMCs or a T cell subset sorted from them (not recorded which). These receptor sequences come from an adult woman who had mild COVID-19 (a few samples of this study predate the infection). Cell type and time point are not known.

The table lists this clonotype with a few counts. This chain uses TRBV6-5 with TRBJ2-3; the D call may be TRBD1 or TRBD2 (6 bases each). Trimming removed 2 bases at V and 4 bases at J, with 13 bases between. This CDR3 has 15 residues. Germline assignment: CDR1 MNHEY and CDR2 SVGAGI. CDR3 DNA: TGTGCCAGCAGTTACAATGGGGGCGGGGCAGATACGCAGTATTTT. Residues: CASSYNGGGADTQYF.

The CDR3: CASSLVSSRVPYNEQFF. The CDR3, as DNA: TGTGCCAGCAGCTTAGTTTCGTCTAGAGTTCCCTACAATGAGCAGTTCTTC. The chain employs TRBV7-2 and TRBJ2-1, with D hard to call. V was pared by 1 base and J by 2 bases, with 15 bases between. CDR3 size: 17 residues. CDR1 is SGHTA, CDR2 FQGNSA, per germline.

The rearrangement uses TRBV7-2 and TRBJ2-1; D is unclear. V lost 3 bases to trimming and J lost 5 bases, with 8 bases between them. Germline CDR1 is SGHTA and CDR2 is FQGNSA. The CDR3 sequence is 13 residues long. CDR3 in DNA: TGTGCCAGCAGCTTTTACATGAACAATGAGCAGTTCTTC. It yields the protein CASSFYMNNEQFF.

This clonotype was detected ten times or more. This rearrangement joins TRBV12-3 or TRBV12-4 to TRBJ2-1, with D perhaps matching TRBD1 (5 bases). The CDR3 has 17 amino acids. V lost 5 bases and J lost 2, with 19 bases in between. The chain's CDR3 is CASSPLRGLGTYNEQFF. The CDR3 DNA reads as TGTGCCAGCAGTCCCCTAAGGGGCCTGGGAACCTACAATGAGCAGTTCTTC.

This clonotype was observed a handful of times. The V call is TRBV7-9, the J call TRBJ2-1; D may correspond to TRBD1 or TRBD2 (5 bases each). Germline values: CDR1 SEHNR, CDR2 FQNEAQ (reference sequence). The V end was cut by 7 bases, the J end by 5 bases, with 21 bases between. CDR3 length equals 16 residues. The CDR3 loop is CASTPSRDARDNEQFF. CDR3 in DNA: TGTGCCAGCACCCCTTCTAGGGACGCGAGGGACAATGAGCAGTTCTTC.

The rearrangement joins TRBV9 to TRBJ2-1; 9 bases are shared with TRBD2. The V segment lost 3 bases and the J segment 5 bases; nucleotides outside the gene matches: 9. Germline CDR1 and CDR2: SGDLS and YYNGEE. CDR3 length: 16 residues. Here the CDR3 DNA reads TGTGCCAGCAGCGGACGACTAGCGGATTTCCACAATGAGCAGTTCTTC. This translates into CASSGRLADFHNEQFF.

In this sample, this clonotype turned up many times. This chain joins TRBV30 and TRBJ1-5; D is uncertain. CDR1 GTSNPN and CDR2 SVGIG come from the germline V gene (reference sequence). This CDR3 comprises 14 residues. Trimming removed 1 base from V and 2 bases from J, with 9 bases in between. CDR3 loop: CAWSGRQGNQPQHF. The CDR3 DNA reads as TGTGCCTGGAGTGGGCGTCAGGGCAATCAGCCCCAGCATTTT.

This rearrangement joins TRBV6-5 to TRBJ1-6; weak D call: TRBD1 (5 bases). Germline V lookup: CDR1 MNHEY, CDR2 SVGAGI. Trimming took 8 bases from V and 6 from J, leaving 11 bases between them. The CDR3 totals 13 residues. CDR3 sequence: CASWEGLNSPLHF. The CDR3, as DNA: TGTGCCAGCTGGGAGGGACTTAATTCACCCCTCCACTTT.

This clonotype showed up just a few times. The rearrangement joins TRBV5-6 to TRBJ1-1; 11 bases map to TRBD1. The CDR3 contains 14 residues. J lost 8 bases, V lost 4 bases, and 7 bases had no gene match. Germline assignment: CDR1 SGHDT and CDR2 YYEEEE. The CDR3 DNA is TGTGCCAGCAGCAAACGGGACAGGGGGACGGAAGCTTTCTTT. Its protein is CASSKRDRGTEAFF.

The chain links TRBV7-6 to TRBJ1-2; 8 nucleotides align to TRBD1. In germline, CDR1 is SGHVS, CDR2 FNYEAQ. The CDR3 is 15 amino acids. V lost 1 base and J lost 4; bases outside the gene matches: 5. CDR3 sequence: CASSLVPGGTYGYTF. The CDR3 region has the DNA TGTGCCAGCAGCTTAGTTCCAGGGGGCACCTATGGCTACACCTTC.

Many counts were recorded for this clonotype. The chain is built from TRBV5-1 and TRBJ2-7; no firm D call. Trimming removed 3 bases at V and 3 bases at J, with 13 bases between. CDR3 size: 14 residues. Germline CDR1 and CDR2: SGHRS and YFSETQ. The DNA for the CDR3 is TGCGCCAGCAGCTCCGGTAACGGAATCTACGAGCAGTACTTC. Translated: CASSSGNGIYEQYF.

This clonotype turned up a few times. The rearrangement joins TRBV4-1 to TRBJ2-5; the match to TRBD1 covers 8 bases. V lost 4 bases to trimming and J lost 5 bases; unmatched junction nucleotides: 9. The CDR3 is 15 residues long. CDR1 MGHRA and CDR2 YSYEKL come from the germline V gene. In DNA, the CDR3 is TGCGCCAGCAGCCCCGGGGACAGGTCTTGGGAGACCCAGTACTTC. Translated, it gives CASSPGDRSWETQYF.

The chain employs TRBV4-3 and TRBJ2-5; 14 positions match TRBD2. J gave up 2 bases and V 4 bases, and 12 bases lay outside the gene matches. Per germline, CDR1 LGHNA and CDR2 YSLEER. The CDR3 length is 19 residues. CDR3 loop: CASSPFGTSGSWEQETQYF. CDR3 sequence (DNA): TGCGCCAGCAGCCCGTTTGGGACTAGCGGGAGCTGGGAACAAGAGACCCAGTACTTC.

This clonotype has only a few counts. The chain employs TRBV12-3 or TRBV12-4 and TRBJ1-2; D is uncertain. CDR3 length equals 16 residues. Trimming cost V 0 bases and J 6 bases, with 17 bases left between them. The CDR3 DNA follows: TGTGCCAGCAGTTTAGCGCATATGACCCTCGGGGATGGCTACACCTTC. Protein product: CASSLAHMTLGDGYTF.

V and J are TRBV3-1 and TRBJ2-2, with a possible D match to TRBD2 (6 bases). This CDR3 region has 17 residues. Germline-derived CDR1 and CDR2 are LGHDT and YNNKEL (reference sequence). Trimming removed 0 bases at V and 1 base at J, with 12 bases between. CDR3 loop: CASSQDRRAGNTGELFF. CDR3 DNA sequence: TGTGCCAGCAGCCAAGACCGGAGGGCCGGGAACACCGGGGAGCTGTTTTTT.

The CDR3 coding sequence is TGTGCCACCAGTGATGGGGGAACAAACACTGAAGCTTTCTTT. Residues: CATSDGGTNTEAFF. V is TRBV24-1 and J is TRBJ1-1; D perhaps matches TRBD1 (5 bases). Per the germline V gene, CDR1 is KGHDR and CDR2 is SFDVKD. The CDR3 is 14 amino acids. The V and J ends lost 3 bases and 2 bases respectively, with 9 bases between them.

This clonotype was seen a handful of times. CDR3 coding DNA: TGTGCCAGCAGCCCTAGACTGGGGACCGGGGAGCTGTTTTTT. Translated: CASSPRLGTGELFF. The chain recombines TRBV7-6 with TRBJ2-2; D remains unclear. This CDR3 has 14 amino acids. Trimming took off 5 bases at V and 5 bases at J, with 12 bases between the two ends. The germline CDR1 and CDR2 sequences are SGHVS and FNYEAQ.

This clonotype was picked up a small number of times. CDR3 coding DNA: TGTGCCTGGAGAAAACCAGCGGACTACGAGCAGTACTTC. Encoded protein: CAWRKPADYEQYF. V and J are TRBV30 and TRBJ2-7; possibly TRBD2 for D (5 bases). The CDR3 is 13 amino acids. Trimming removed 3 bases from V and 3 bases from J, with 12 bases in between. Per germline, CDR1 GTSNPN and CDR2 SVGIG (reference sequence).

This clonotype was counted a few times. This chain connects TRBV5-1 to TRBJ2-2, with a possible D match to TRBD2 (5 bases). CDR1 is SGHRS, CDR2 YFSETQ, per germline. Between the trimmed V and J ends, which lost 0 bases and 1 base, there was a span of 7 bases. This CDR3 spans 15 amino acids. CDR3 region: CASSLGAVNTGELFF. CDR3 coding DNA: TGCGCCAGCAGCTTGGGAGCGGTGAACACCGGGGAGCTGTTTTTT.

This clonotype was picked up many times. The rearrangement links TRBV24-1 to TRBJ1-6; weak D call: TRBD1 (6 bases). Germline CDR1 and CDR2: KGHDR and SFDVKD. V dropped 4 bases and J dropped 1 base, with 7 bases sitting between them. The CDR3 consists of 15 residues. CDR3 bases: TGTGCCACCAGTGAAGGGGGTTCCTATAATTCACCCCTCCACTTT. Protein product: CATSEGGSYNSPLHF.

This clonotype was seen ten or more times. This chain uses TRBV12-3 or TRBV12-4 with TRBJ2-2; D gene unclear. This CDR3 comprises 12 residues. The V end was cut by 5 bases, the J end by 5 bases, with 6 bases between. CDR3 region: CASSPQTGELFF. The CDR3 bases are TGTGCCAGCAGTCCACAAACCGGGGAGCTGTTTTTT.

A few counts support this clonotype. The V and J genes are TRBV27 and TRBJ2-1; 7 bases match TRBD2. V lost 6 bases, J lost 0 bases, and 8 bases stayed unmatched. This CDR3 contains 16 residues. CDR1 and CDR2 from the germline V gene are MNHEY and SMNVEV (reference sequence). CDR3 in amino acids: CASSLSGAISYNEQFF. The CDR3, as DNA: TGTGCCAGCAGCCTCAGCGGGGCGATCTCCTACAATGAGCAGTTCTTC.

Of note for this clonotype: This CDR3 fails to terminate in the conserved phenylalanine or tryptophan, so it likely reflects a read error. The chain combines TRBV7-6 with TRBJ2-1, with 8 bases identical to TRBD2. Per the germline V gene, CDR1 is SGHVS and CDR2 is FNYEAQ. Unmatched junction bases numbered 4, after V lost 2 bases and J lost 1 base. This CDR3 has 16 residues. The CDR3 spells CASSLLAGGSYNEQFL. As DNA, the CDR3 is TGTGCCAGCAGCTTACTAGCGGGCGGGTCCTACAATGAGCAGTTCTTA.

This clonotype was detected a few times. The V and J genes are TRBV20-1 and TRBJ2-1, with D possibly TRBD2 on 6 matching bases. CDR1 is DFQATT, CDR2 SNEGSKA, per germline (reference sequence). The CDR3 has 15 residues. V was clipped by 6 bases and J by 0 bases, with 15 bases between them. CDR3 sequence reads: CSASSGFSSYNEQFF. The CDR3 DNA is TGCAGTGCCTCAAGCGGGTTCAGCTCCTACAATGAGCAGTTCTTC.

CDR3 sequence: CASSPHRTEALYEQYF. CDR3 in DNA: TGTGCCAGCTCACCACATCGGACAGAAGCCCTCTACGAGCAGTACTTC. This rearrangement joins TRBV18 to TRBJ2-7, with D perhaps matching TRBD1 (6 bases). V was shortened by 1 base and J by 3 bases, with 16 bases between the two germline ends. Germline-derived CDR1 and CDR2 are KGHSH and LQKENI. CDR3 length equals 16 residues.